The present TCR beta chain was sequenced within a study of T cell responses to AZD1222 COVID-19 vaccine. To note about this clone: Its antigen is not known.

Study-level results: Once two AZD1222 doses were given, Spike-specific TCR breadth and depth went up. Donors, mostly white British, included more females; clonal diversity was possibly underestimated. Repertoires were obtained only post-peak T cell response. Of spike-specific TCRs, nearly half reportedly target regions left unmutated in variants.

Clones were sequenced by immunoSEQ multiplex PCR, and TCRdb holds only the in-frame ones, with some missing. The repertoire holds some 140,000 clones, with more than 85% as singletons. This TCR derives from an adult in good health. This specimen consisted of peripheral blood, obtained on day 0 of AZD1222 vaccination.

CDR3 bases: TGCGCCAGCAGCCAAGGACAGAAAAACTATGGCTACACCTTC. This codes for CASSQGQKNYGYTF. This chain links TRBV4-1 with TRBJ1-2; possibly TRBD1 for D (5 bases). Trimming cost V 1 base and J 2 bases, with 8 bases left between them. CDR3 length: 14 residues. Per germline, CDR1 MGHRA and CDR2 YSYEKL.